Listed here is a single T cell receptor beta chain. The V and J ends lost 3 bases and 4 bases respectively, with 7 bases between them. The CDR3 is 12 amino acids. Germline V lookup: CDR1 KGHSH, CDR2 LQKENI. This record belongs to a study of radiation and T cells in renal cell carcinoma. Some clones are missing from TCRdb's copy, which holds only in-frame ones; the method was immunoSEQ multiplex PCR. This table has about 16,000 clones, approximately 49% appearing once. Treatment described: 15 Gy SBRT to primary tumor, nephrectomy 4 weeks later. The receptor comes from a woman aged 55-75 years with renal cell carcinoma. The chain recombines TRBV18 with TRBJ2-7; D gene uncertain. Sequenced here: tumor tissue, sampled from a patient whose treatment included radiotherapy and nephrectomy. The CDR3 nucleotides are TGTGCCAGCTCACCTATTAGATACGAGCAGTACTTC. It translates to CASSPIRYEQYF. The full variable domain, rest sourced from reference TRBV18 and TRBJ2-7, is NAGVMQNPRHLVRRRGQEARLRCSPMKGHSHVYWYRQLPEEGLKFMVYLQKENIIDESGMPKERFSAEFPKEGPSILRIQQVVRGDSAAYFCASSPIRYEQYFGPGTRLTVT.